This TCR beta chain was captured in a study of spatial heterogeneity in lung cancer. Study-wide results and caveats: Ubiquitous, expanded tumor-derived TCRs were more frequently observed in blood at resection than at follow-up.

This clonotype was found many times. What it binds is unknown. The study tagged each TCR cDNA molecule with a unique molecular identifier. TCRdb ran MiXCR on the 5' RACE reads and lists one entry per CDR3 protein. The profile shows tens of thousands of distinct CDR3 sequences, around 13% of them singletons. This CDR3 has 15 residues. V lost 8 bases to trimming and J lost 4 bases, with 17 bases between them. Looked up from germline, CDR1 is SNHLY and CDR2 is FYNNEI. Time point here: sample taken at primary tumor resection. In each case, whole RNA from tumor, nontumor lung or frozen PBMC was sequenced unsorted.

Specimen: PBMCs, collected at surgery. The origin of this receptor is a male donor with early-stage non-small cell lung cancer. The chain links TRBV2 to TRBJ2-2, with D maybe TRBD2 (6 bases). The CDR3 loop reads CASLPGLGSTGELFF. DNA of the CDR3: TGTGCCAGCCTCCCGGGCCTCGGGAGCACCGGGGAGCTGTTTTTT.